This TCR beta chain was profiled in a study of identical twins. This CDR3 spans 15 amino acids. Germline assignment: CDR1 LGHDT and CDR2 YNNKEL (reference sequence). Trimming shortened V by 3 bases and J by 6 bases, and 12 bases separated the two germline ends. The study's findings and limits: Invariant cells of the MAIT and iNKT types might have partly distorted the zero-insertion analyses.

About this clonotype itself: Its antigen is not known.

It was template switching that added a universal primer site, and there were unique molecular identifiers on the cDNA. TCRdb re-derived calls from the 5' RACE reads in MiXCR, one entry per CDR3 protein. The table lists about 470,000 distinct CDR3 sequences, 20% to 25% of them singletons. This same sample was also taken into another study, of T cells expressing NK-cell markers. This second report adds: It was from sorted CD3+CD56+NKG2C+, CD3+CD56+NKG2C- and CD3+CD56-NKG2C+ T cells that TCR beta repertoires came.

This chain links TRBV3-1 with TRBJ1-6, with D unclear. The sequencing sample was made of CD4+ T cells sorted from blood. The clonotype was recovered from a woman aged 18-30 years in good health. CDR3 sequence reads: CASSHRSSSNSPLHF. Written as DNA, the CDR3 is TGTGCCAGCAGCCATCGGTCGAGCTCTAATTCACCCCTCCACTTT.